The 29 T cell receptor beta chains below come from one sample, sequenced in a study of blood T cell repertoires in COVID-19. Repertoires were generated with immunoSEQ multiplex PCR, while TCRdb's copy carries only in-frame clones and drops some. The data hold approximately 120,000 clones, with about 93% observed a single time. The sample was peripheral blood. These receptors all stem from a man over 45 with COVID-19, enrolled during active disease.

This chain links TRBV19 with TRBJ2-7; 11 positions match TRBD1. There are 13 residues in the CDR3. The V and J ends lost 7 bases and 9 bases, in that order; junction bases with no gene match: 8. Germline V gene lookup returns CDR1 LNHDA and CDR2 SQIVND (reference sequence). The DNA of the CDR3 is TGTGCCAGTATGGGACAGGGGGAGAAGGGGCAGTACTTC. It translates to CASMGQGEKGQYF.

The chain uses TRBV29-1 and TRBJ2-5, with D perhaps TRBD2 (6 bases). The CDR3 contains 13 residues. The germline V gene encodes CDR1 SQVTM and CDR2 ANQGSEA. V gave up 7 bases and J gave up 2 bases, with 14 bases separating them. Here the CDR3 DNA reads TGCAGCGCAACCCTAGCGTATCAAGAGACCCAGTACTTC. This sequence encodes CSATLAYQETQYF. Looking up the rest from reference TRBV29-1 and TRBJ2-5 gives the full variable domain: SAVISQKPSRDICQRGTSLTIQCQVDSQVTMMFWYRQQPGQSLTLIATANQGSEATYESGFVIDKFPISRPNLTFSTLTVSNMSPEDSSIYLCSATLAYQETQYFGPGTRLLVL.

This sequence joins TRBV5-4 and TRBJ2-7; D is possibly TRBD2 (5 bases). V lost 0 bases and J 6 bases, leaving 7 bases between the germline ends. The CDR3 covers 12 residues. Germline assignment: CDR1 SGHNT and CDR2 YYREEE (reference sequence). CDR3 sequence reads: CASSLGEGEQYF. DNA of the CDR3: TGTGCCAGCAGCTTGGGAGAGGGCGAGCAGTACTTC. The full variable domain, in which reference TRBV5-4 and TRBJ2-7 provide the parts outside the CDR3, is ETGVTQSPTHLIKTRGQQVTLRCSSQSGHNTVSWYQQALGQGPQFIFQYYREEENGRGNFPPRFSGLQFPNYSSELNVNALELDDSALYLCASSLGEGEQYFGPGTRLTVT.

This sequence joins TRBV24-1 and TRBJ2-2; 8 bases are a match to TRBD1. The CDR3 has 15 amino acids. V lost 10 bases to trimming and J lost 0 bases; unmatched junction nucleotides: 6. From germline, CDR1 is KGHDR and CDR2 SFDVKD. In DNA form, the CDR3 reads TGTGCCACTTCGGACAGGGCCTCGAACACCGGGGAGCTGTTTTTT. Translation: CATSDRASNTGELFF.

The chain joins TRBV6-5 to TRBJ2-3; D uncertain. The CDR3 runs 14 residues. Germline CDR1 MNHEY, CDR2 SVGAGI. Trimming removed 11 bases at V and 1 base at J, with 16 bases between. Here the CDR3 reads CASSRGEGTDTQYF. The CDR3 DNA is TGTGCCTCCTCCCGCGGAGAAGGCACAGATACGCAGTATTTT.

The chain is built from TRBV7-9 and TRBJ2-1; D remains unclear. The CDR3 runs to 12 residues. The V end was cut by 4 bases, the J end by 4 bases, with 5 bases between. CDR1 is SEHNR and CDR2 is FQNEAQ in the germline V gene (reference sequence). In nucleotides, the CDR3 is TGTGCCAGCAGCTCCTTTTACAATGAGCAGTTCTTC. It codes for CASSSFYNEQFF. Supplemented by reference TRBV7-9 and TRBJ2-1, the full variable domain reads DTGVSQNPRHKITKRGQNVTFRCDPISEHNRLYWYRQTLGQGPEFLTYFQNEAQLEKSRLLSDRFSAERPKGSFSTLEIQRTEQGDSAMYLCASSSFYNEQFFGPGTRLTVL.

This chain's CDR3 is CASAFRDRIETQYF. CDR3 in DNA: TGTGCCAGTGCTTTCCGGGATAGGATAGAGACCCAGTACTTC. The J gene is TRBJ2-5, the V gene TRBV19; D perhaps matches TRBD2 (5 bases). The V gene's germline CDR1 is LNHDA and CDR2 SQIVND (reference sequence). V was clipped by 8 bases and J by 4 bases, with 17 bases between them. There are 14 residues in the CDR3.

V and J are TRBV3-1 (or the pseudogene TRBV3-2) and TRBJ2-5, with D possibly TRBD2 on 5 matching bases. CDR3 length equals 13 residues. Per the germline V gene, CDR1 is LGHDT and CDR2 is YNNKEL (reference sequence). Trimming left V 4 bases short and J 5 bases short, with 11 bases between. Here the CDR3 DNA reads TGTGCCAGCAGCCGGGAGCCTGGGGAGACCCAGTACTTC. Translated: CASSREPGETQYF.

V gene TRBV2 combines with J gene TRBJ2-7; TRBD2 aligns across 9 bases. CDR1 is SNHLY, CDR2 FYNNEI, per germline. V was clipped by 7 bases and J by 3 bases; unmatched bases: 7. CDR3 length equals 14 residues. The CDR3 DNA is TGTGCCAGCATCTTAGCGGGAGCTCTCTACGAGCAGTACGTC. This translates into CASILAGALYEQYV.

V and J are TRBV6-1 and TRBJ2-3, with 10 bases fitting TRBD2. J was trimmed by 4 bases and V by 4 bases; bases with no gene match: 8. Germline lookup yields CDR1 MNHNS and CDR2 SASEGT. There are 16 residues in the CDR3. The CDR3 DNA sequence: TGTGCCAGCAGTGCCTCTAGCGGGAGTTTAGCAGATACGCAGTATTTT. This gives the protein CASSASSGSLADTQYF.

The rearrangement links TRBV7-3 to TRBJ1-4; 11 bases are shared with TRBD1. The germline gives CDR1 SGHTA, CDR2 FQGTGA. The CDR3 length is 18 residues. V gave up 5 bases and J gave up 4 bases; unmatched junction bases: 12. In DNA, the CDR3 is TGTGCCAGCAGCCCGGACAGGGGGCGTAATCGAGGTAATGAAAAACTGTTTTTT. Protein product: CASSPDRGRNRGNEKLFF.

This clone was observed a handful of times. The genes are TRBV19 and TRBJ1-6; TRBD1 aligns across 8 bases. From germline, CDR1 is LNHDA and CDR2 SQIVND (reference sequence). The CDR3 loop spans 13 amino acids. The V and J ends lost 8 bases and 10 bases, in that order; junction bases with no gene match: 7. CDR3 residues: CASQDRGGSPLHF. As DNA, the CDR3 is TGTGCCAGTCAAGACAGGGGAGGATCACCCCTCCACTTT.

V gene TRBV10-3 combines with J gene TRBJ2-5; TRBD1 might be the D (7 bases). The CDR3 is 17 residues long. The V gene lost 5 bases and the J gene lost 4 bases, with 23 bases spanning the gap. Looked up from germline, CDR1 is ENHRY and CDR2 is SYGVKD. CDR3 protein: CAISKTTGTQFSETQYF. The CDR3 coding sequence is TGTGCCATCAGTAAAACGACAGGGACTCAATTTTCAGAGACCCAGTACTTC.

The V call is TRBV24-1, the J call TRBJ2-2; TRBD1 matches 8 bases. The germline CDR1 and CDR2 sequences are KGHDR and SFDVKD. This CDR3 region has 14 residues. The V and J ends lost 6 bases and 8 bases, in that order; junction bases with no gene match: 7. The CDR3 is CATSPQGADGELFF. CDR3 sequence (DNA): TGTGCCACCAGTCCTCAGGGGGCAGATGGGGAGCTGTTTTTT.

V is TRBV6-5 and J is TRBJ2-5; 11 positions match TRBD1. Germline CDR1 is MNHEY and CDR2 is SVGAGI. The V gene end was trimmed by 4 bases and the J gene end by 5 bases; junction bases not matched to a gene: 6. The CDR3 totals 15 residues. CDR3 sequence (DNA): TGTGCCAGCAGTTCCAGGGACAGGGGGATCGAGACCCAGTACTTC. It is translated as CASSSRDRGIETQYF.

The chain is built from TRBV19 and TRBJ1-5; perhaps TRBD1 as D (6 bases). The germline gives CDR1 LNHDA, CDR2 SQIVND (reference sequence). V was clipped by 6 bases and J by 5 bases, with 20 bases between them. This CDR3 contains 16 residues. Written as DNA, the CDR3 is TGTGCCAGTAGCTTATACCCGGGACAACTAGATCAGCCCCAGCATTTT. Encoded protein: CASSLYPGQLDQPQHF.

This sequence joins TRBV19 and TRBJ2-7, with D possibly matching TRBD1 (6 bases). V was trimmed by 5 bases and J by 6 bases, leaving 11 bases between them. The CDR3 extends over 12 amino acids. Looked up from germline, CDR1 is LNHDA and CDR2 is SQIVND (reference sequence). In DNA form, the CDR3 reads TGTGCCAGTAGTCCCGGGACATTCGAGCAGTACTTC. Translating gives CASSPGTFEQYF. Full variable domain (outside the CDR3, taken from reference TRBV19 and TRBJ2-7): DGGITQSPKYLFRKEGQNVTLSCEQNLNHDAMYWYRQDPGQGLRLIYYSQIVNDFQKGDIAEGYSVSREKKESFPLTVTSAQKNPTAFYLCASSPGTFEQYFGPGTRLTVT.

This clone was seen only a few times. This sequence joins TRBV18 and TRBJ2-3, with D possibly being TRBD2 (5 bases). The CDR3 length is 19 residues. Germline lookup yields CDR1 KGHSH and CDR2 LQKENI. V lost 4 bases to trimming and J lost 3 bases, with 26 bases between them. CDR3 in DNA: TGTGCCAGCTCACTTGGGCCGACTCCGGGAACGGGGATTACAGATACGCAGTATTTT. This codes for CASSLGPTPGTGITDTQYF.

The chain recombines TRBV18 with TRBJ2-7; TRBD1 matches 8 bases. CDR1 and CDR2 from the germline V gene are KGHSH and LQKENI. The V gene end was trimmed by 3 bases and the J gene end by 4 bases; junction bases not matched to a gene: 5. This CDR3 contains 14 residues. In DNA, the CDR3 is TGTGCCAGCTCACCGGACAGGGCACCTTACGAGCAGTACTTC. Its protein product is CASSPDRAPYEQYF. Based on the CDR3 plus reference TRBV18 and TRBJ2-7, the full variable domain is NAGVMQNPRHLVRRRGQEARLRCSPMKGHSHVYWYRQLPEEGLKFMVYLQKENIIDESGMPKERFSAEFPKEGPSILRIQQVVRGDSAAYFCASSPDRAPYEQYFGPGTRLTVT.

The chain carries TRBV9 and TRBJ1-1; maybe TRBD1 (5 bases). The CDR3 is 14 residues long. V gave up 3 bases and J gave up 2 bases, with 11 bases separating them. CDR1 is SGDLS, CDR2 YYNGEE, per germline. This CDR3 is CASSGGLGNTEAFF. CDR3 bases: TGTGCCAGCAGCGGGGGCCTCGGTAACACTGAAGCTTTCTTT.

The chain carries TRBV4-2 and TRBJ2-6; possible D gene TRBD1, 5 bases. V was clipped by 3 bases and J by 1 base, with 13 bases between them. The germline CDR1 and CDR2 sequences are LGHNA and YNFKEQ. This CDR3 comprises 17 residues. The CDR3 region is CASSQGLDTSGANVLTF. The CDR3 region has the DNA TGTGCCAGCAGCCAGGGGCTTGATACTTCTGGGGCCAACGTCCTGACTTTC.

The V call is TRBV5-4, the J call TRBJ2-3, with 7 bases aligning to TRBD2. V shed 0 bases and J 0 bases; nucleotides not matched to a gene: 4. The CDR3 is made up of 16 amino acids. Germline V gene lookup returns CDR1 SGHNT and CDR2 YYREEE (reference sequence). The CDR3 sequence is CASSLALSGSTDTQYF. For the CDR3, the DNA is TGTGCCAGCAGCTTGGCTCTTAGCGGGAGCACAGATACGCAGTATTTT.

The chain combines TRBV7-6 with TRBJ1-6; 11 nucleotides line up with TRBD1. V gave up 1 base and J gave up 7 bases; unmatched junction bases: 0. Germline V lookup: CDR1 SGHVS, CDR2 FNYEAQ. The CDR3 is 15 residues long. The CDR3 DNA follows: TGTGCCAGCAGCTTAGGGGACAGGGGGAATTCACCCCTCCACTTT. Protein sequence: CASSLGDRGNSPLHF.

V usage is TRBV19 and J usage is TRBJ2-1, with 12 bases lining up with TRBD2. The CDR3 totals 16 residues. J was trimmed by 7 bases and V by 3 bases; bases with no gene match: 7. In germline, CDR1 is LNHDA, CDR2 SQIVND (reference sequence). In nucleotides, the CDR3 is TGTGCCAGTAGTATCCCGCTAGCGGGAGGGAGGAATGAGCAGTTCTTC. It specifies CASSIPLAGGRNEQFF.

The rearrangement joins TRBV4-1 to TRBJ1-1; a weak D match, TRBD1 (6 bases). The CDR3 totals 14 residues. Germline CDR1 MGHRA, CDR2 YSYEKL. V was cut by 1 base and J by 4 bases, with 10 bases left in between. DNA for the CDR3: TGCGCCAGCAGCCAAGGGGGGGGGCCCACTGAAGCTTTCTTT. It translates to CASSQGGGPTEAFF.

In its sample, this clone was seen once. The chain combines TRBV6-5 with TRBJ1-2; TRBD1 aligns across 10 bases. Per the germline V gene, CDR1 is MNHEY and CDR2 is SVGAGI. Unmatched junction bases numbered 9, after V lost 4 bases and J lost 4 bases. This CDR3 has 16 amino acids. The CDR3 loop reads CASSSPRQGAGYGYTF. The CDR3, as DNA: TGTGCCAGCAGTTCCCCAAGACAGGGGGCAGGCTATGGCTACACCTTC.

This sequence joins TRBV19 and TRBJ2-1; the D is unclear. The CDR3 runs to 13 residues. V was pared by 1 base and J by 9 bases, with 10 bases between. Germline V gene data show CDR1 as LNHDA and CDR2 as SQIVND (reference sequence). CDR3 coding DNA: TGTGCCAGTAGTATAGGCCAGGTCGGTGAGCAGTTCTTC. It codes for CASSIGQVGEQFF. Full variable domain (missing parts from reference TRBV19 and TRBJ2-1): DGGITQSPKYLFRKEGQNVTLSCEQNLNHDAMYWYRQDPGQGLRLIYYSQIVNDFQKGDIAEGYSVSREKKESFPLTVTSAQKNPTAFYLCASSIGQVGEQFFGPGTRLTVL.

This chain links TRBV6-6 with TRBJ2-7; 12 bases line up with TRBD2. The CDR3 consists of 17 residues. The J segment lost 0 bases and the V segment lost 5 bases, leaving 8 bases of the junction unmatched. Germline lookup yields CDR1 MNHNY and CDR2 SVGAGI (reference sequence). The CDR3 DNA follows: TGTGCCAGCAGTCGGGGGGGACTAGCGGGTTCCTCCTACGAGCAGTACTTC. Its protein is CASSRGGLAGSSYEQYF.

The rearrangement joins TRBV3-1 (or the pseudogene TRBV3-2) to TRBJ1-2; perhaps TRBD1 as D (5 bases). CDR1 and CDR2 (germline): LGHDT, YNNKEL (reference sequence). Trimming stripped 3 bases from V and 8 bases from J, with 16 bases between. The CDR3 runs to 14 residues. The CDR3 DNA reads as TGTGCCAGCAGCCAGGGACTCAATAAGGGGGGCTACACCTTC. It encodes CASSQGLNKGGYTF.